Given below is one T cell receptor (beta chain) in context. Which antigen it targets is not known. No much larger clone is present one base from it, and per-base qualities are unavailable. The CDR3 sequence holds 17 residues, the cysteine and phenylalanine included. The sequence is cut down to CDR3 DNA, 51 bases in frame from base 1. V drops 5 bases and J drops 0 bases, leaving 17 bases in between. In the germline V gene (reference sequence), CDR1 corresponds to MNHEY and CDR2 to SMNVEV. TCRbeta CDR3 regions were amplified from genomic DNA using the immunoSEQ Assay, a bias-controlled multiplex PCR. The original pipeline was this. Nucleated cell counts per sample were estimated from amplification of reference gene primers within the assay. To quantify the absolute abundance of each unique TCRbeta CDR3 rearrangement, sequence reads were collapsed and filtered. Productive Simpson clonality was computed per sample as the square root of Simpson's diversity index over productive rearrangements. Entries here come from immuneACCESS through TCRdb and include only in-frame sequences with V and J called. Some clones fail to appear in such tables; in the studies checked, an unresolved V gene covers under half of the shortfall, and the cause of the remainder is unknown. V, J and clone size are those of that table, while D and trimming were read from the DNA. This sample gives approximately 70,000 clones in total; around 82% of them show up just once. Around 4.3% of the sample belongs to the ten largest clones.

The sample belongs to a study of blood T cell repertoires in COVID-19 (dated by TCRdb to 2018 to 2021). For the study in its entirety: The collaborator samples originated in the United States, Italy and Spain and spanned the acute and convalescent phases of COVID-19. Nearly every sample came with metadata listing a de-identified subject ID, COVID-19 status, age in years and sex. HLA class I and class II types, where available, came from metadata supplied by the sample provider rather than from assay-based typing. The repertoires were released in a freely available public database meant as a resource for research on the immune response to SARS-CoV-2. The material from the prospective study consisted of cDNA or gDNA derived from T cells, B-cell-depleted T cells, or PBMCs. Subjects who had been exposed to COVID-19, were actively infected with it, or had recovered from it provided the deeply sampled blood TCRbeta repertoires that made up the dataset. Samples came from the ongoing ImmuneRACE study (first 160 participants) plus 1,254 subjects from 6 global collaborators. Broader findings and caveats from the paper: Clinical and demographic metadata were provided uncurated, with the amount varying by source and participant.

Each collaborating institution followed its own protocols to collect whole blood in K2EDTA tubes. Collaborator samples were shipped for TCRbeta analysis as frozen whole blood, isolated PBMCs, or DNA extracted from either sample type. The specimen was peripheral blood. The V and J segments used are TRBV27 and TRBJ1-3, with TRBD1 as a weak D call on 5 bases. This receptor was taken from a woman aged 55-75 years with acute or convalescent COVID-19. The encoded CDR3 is CASSPEQVIGSGNTIYF. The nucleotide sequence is TGTGCCAGCAGTCCGGAACAGGTAATTGGCTCTGGAAACACCATATATTTT.